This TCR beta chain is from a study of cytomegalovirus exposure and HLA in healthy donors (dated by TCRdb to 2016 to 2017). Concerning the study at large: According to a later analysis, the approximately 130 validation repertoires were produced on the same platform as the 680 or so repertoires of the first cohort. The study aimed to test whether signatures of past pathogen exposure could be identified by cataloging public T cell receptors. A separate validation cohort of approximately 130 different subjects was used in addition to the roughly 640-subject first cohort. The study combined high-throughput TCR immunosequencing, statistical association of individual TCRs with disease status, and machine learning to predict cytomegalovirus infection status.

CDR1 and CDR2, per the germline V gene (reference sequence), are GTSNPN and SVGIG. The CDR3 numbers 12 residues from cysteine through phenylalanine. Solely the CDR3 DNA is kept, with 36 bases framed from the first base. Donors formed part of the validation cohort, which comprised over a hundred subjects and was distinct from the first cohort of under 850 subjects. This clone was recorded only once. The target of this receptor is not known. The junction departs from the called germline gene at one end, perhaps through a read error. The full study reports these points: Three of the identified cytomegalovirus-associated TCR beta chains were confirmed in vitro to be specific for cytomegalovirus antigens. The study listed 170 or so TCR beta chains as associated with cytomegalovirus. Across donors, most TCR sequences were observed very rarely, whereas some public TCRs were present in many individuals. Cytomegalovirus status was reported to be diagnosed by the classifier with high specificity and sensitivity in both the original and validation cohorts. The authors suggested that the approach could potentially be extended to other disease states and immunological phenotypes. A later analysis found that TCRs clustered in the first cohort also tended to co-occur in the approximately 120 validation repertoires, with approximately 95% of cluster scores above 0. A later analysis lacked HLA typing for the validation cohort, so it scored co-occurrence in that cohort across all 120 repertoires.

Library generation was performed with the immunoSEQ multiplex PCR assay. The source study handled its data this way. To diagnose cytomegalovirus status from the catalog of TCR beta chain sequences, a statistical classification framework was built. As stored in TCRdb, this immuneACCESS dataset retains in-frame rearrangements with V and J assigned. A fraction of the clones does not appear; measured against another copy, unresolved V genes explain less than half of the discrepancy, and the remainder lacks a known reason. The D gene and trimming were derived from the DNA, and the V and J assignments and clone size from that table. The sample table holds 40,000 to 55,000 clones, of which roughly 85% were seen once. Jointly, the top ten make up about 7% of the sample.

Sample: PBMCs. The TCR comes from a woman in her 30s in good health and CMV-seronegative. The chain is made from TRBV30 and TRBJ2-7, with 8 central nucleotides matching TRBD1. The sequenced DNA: TGTACCTGGGCCCCCACAGGGGGTGAGCAGTACTTC. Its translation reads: CTWAPTGGEQYF.